A selection of T cell receptor beta chains follows, all from one sample in a study of T cell responses to AZD1222 COVID-19 vaccine. Using immunoSEQ multiplex PCR, the repertoire was profiled, and TCRdb retains in-frame clones only, with some absent. Among fewer than 150,000 clones listed, about 88% were seen once. Sequencing was performed on peripheral blood, taken 28 days after the second AZD1222 dose. The receptor set was obtained from an adult who received the AZD1222 COVID-19 vaccine. Each CDR3 is given with its conserved first and last residue. The order of the fields is J gene, D gene, clone size, V gene, CDR3 DNA, CDR3 protein. The D gene is left open where the match is weak. Clone size, where shown, is once, few, many, or a class for clones that have expanded.

TRBJ2-1 | - | - | TRBV7-3 | TGTGCCAGCAGCGTACAGGGTTTCGATTTCAATGAGCAGTTCTTC | CASSVQGFDFNEQFF
TRBJ2-3 | - | - | TRBV4-3 | TGCGCCAGCAGCCAATTGACCTCCAGGCTATGGCTTTTT | CASSQLTSRLWLF
TRBJ2-3 | - | - | TRBV21-1 | TGTGCCAGCAGCAAAGTTGATAGCGGCACAGATACGCAGTATTTT | CASSKVDSGTDTQYF
TRBJ1-1 | - | - | TRBV18 | TGTGCCAGCGACACCGGGACAAGAAGAGCTTTCTTT | CASDTGTRRAFF
TRBJ2-7 | TRBD1 | once | TRBV11-2 | TGTGCCAGCAGCGAAGTTACAGGGGGCTTCTACGAGCAGTACTTC | CASSEVTGGFYEQYF
TRBJ2-1 | - | - | TRBV7-2 | TGTGCCAGCAGCTTAGTTCAGGATTCCTACAATGAGCAGTTCTTC | CASSLVQDSYNEQFF
TRBJ2-3 | - | - | TRBV6-2/TRBV6-3 | TGTGCCAGCAGTTACCTACTAGGGTTGAGGAGCACAGATACGCAGTATTTT | CASSYLLGLRSTDTQYF
TRBJ1-6 | - | once | TRBV3-1/TRBV3-2 | TGTGCCAGCAGCCAAGGGGAGGCAGGGTATAATTCACCCCTCCACTTT | CASSQGEAGYNSPLHF
TRBJ2-6 | TRBD2 | - | TRBV24-1 | TGTGCCACCAGTGATCCGAAACTAGCGGGAGGGACTGGGGCCAACGTCCTGACTTTC | CATSDPKLAGGTGANVLTF
TRBJ1-2 | - | - | TRBV18 | TGTGCCAGCTCGGCGACAGGTCTAACCCTCGGCTACACCTTC | CASSATGLTLGYTF
TRBJ1-1 | - | - | TRBV11-3 | TGTGCCAGCAGCTCCCTCGACGGGACTGAAGCTTTCTTT | CASSSLDGTEAFF
TRBJ2-7 | - | - | TRBV4-2 | TGTGCCAGCAGCCAAGAGGAGGAGGGGGGCGGCAAGCAGTACTTC | CASSQEEEGGGKQYF
TRBJ1-3 | - | - | TRBV21-1 | TGTGCCAGCAGCACCCTGGACAGGAAAAACGATCGGTATGGAAACACCATATATTTT | CASSTLDRKNDRYGNTIYF
TRBJ1-6 | - | - | TRBV7-3 | TGTGCCAGCAGCTTCTCAGCGTATAATTCACCCCTCCACTTT | CASSFSAYNSPLHF
TRBJ1-5 | TRBD1 | - | TRBV30 | TGTGCCTGGACACACAGGGGGGCGATCAATCAGCCCCAGCATTTT | CAWTHRGAINQPQHF
TRBJ1-5 | - | - | TRBV7-9 | TGTGCCAGCAGCTCGGATAATCAGCCCCAGCATTTT | CASSSDNQPQHF
TRBJ1-4 | TRBD1 | - | TRBV24-1 | TGTGCCACCAGTGACAACACCCCACCTCCAGGGGGCTTGTGGGCCAACACTCCTGAAAAACTGTTTTTT | CATSDNTPPPGGLWANTPEKLFF
TRBJ2-1 | - | - | TRBV9 | TGTGCCAGCAGCCTCCCAGACCCATACAATGAGCAGTTCTTC | CASSLPDPYNEQFF
TRBJ1-1 | - | - | TRBV5-4 | TGTGCCAGCAGCTCTGGAGGCAGGGAGTTTATAGTCTCTGAAGCTTTCTTT | CASSSGGREFIVSEAFF
TRBJ2-1 | - | - | TRBV27 | TGTGCCAGCAGTTTATTAGCAGTGGGCGAGCAGTTCTTC | CASSLLAVGEQFF
TRBJ2-7 | - | - | TRBV5-6 | TGTGCCAGCAGCTCTCCGGGGAACTACGAGCAGTACTTC | CASSSPGNYEQYF
TRBJ2-1 | TRBD1 | few | TRBV7-3 | TGTGCCAGCAGCTCGACAGGGGGCTGGGACAATGAGCAGTTCTTC | CASSSTGGWDNEQFF
TRBJ2-7 | - | - | TRBV6-2/TRBV6-3 | TGTGCCAGCAGTTGGACTTACGAGCAGTACTTC | CASSWTYEQYF
TRBJ1-2 | - | - | TRBV7-6 | TGTGCCAGCAGCTTAGAGGGATGGGGACGGATTCAAAACTATGGCTACACCTTC | CASSLEGWGRIQNYGYTF
TRBJ2-7 | TRBD2 | - | TRBV5-6 | TGTGCCAGCAGCTTTAGCGGGAGGTTAAGCTCCTACGAGCAGTACTTC | CASSFSGRLSSYEQYF
TRBJ2-2 | - | - | TRBV27 | TGTGCCAGCAGGCGGGGCCTTCGCCCTAGCGCCGGGGAGCTGTTTTTT | CASRRGLRPSAGELFF
TRBJ2-3 | TRBD1 | - | TRBV11-2 | TGTGCCAGCGGCCAGGGACAGGACTATACGCAGTATTTT | CASGQGQDYTQYF
TRBJ2-7 | - | - | TRBV5-1 | TGCGCCAGCAGCTTGGGACAGACCGTCTCCTACGAGCAGTACTTC | CASSLGQTVSYEQYF
TRBJ2-6 | - | - | TRBV7-3 | TGTGCCAGCAGCTTTATAGCCCTTGGGGGTCAAAGGGGGTCTGGGGCCAACGTCCTGACTTTC | CASSFIALGGQRGSGANVLTF
TRBJ1-4 | - | - | TRBV5-1 | TGCGCCAGCAGCTTGGGGAGGGGAAATGAAAAACTGTTTTTT | CASSLGRGNEKLFF
TRBJ1-1 | - | - | TRBV4-3 | TGCGCCAGCAGCCAAGACGCGAGGGGCACTGAAGCTTTCTTT | CASSQDARGTEAFF
TRBJ2-7 | - | - | TRBV5-1 | TGCGCCAGCAGCTTGAATCGGTACGAGCAGTACTTC | CASSLNRYEQYF
TRBJ2-1 | TRBD1 | - | TRBV5-4 | TGTGCCAGCAGCTTGGCCCCCGGACAGGGGAACAATGAGCAGTTCTTC | CASSLAPGQGNNEQFF
TRBJ1-2 | TRBD1 | - | TRBV11-2 | TGTGCCAGCAGCCCGGGACAGATCTATGGCTACACCTTC | CASSPGQIYGYTF
TRBJ2-2 | - | - | TRBV5-6 | TGTGCCAGCAGCTTGCGGCTAGCGAGGAACACCGGGGAGCTGTTTTTT | CASSLRLARNTGELFF
TRBJ1-5 | - | - | TRBV5-6 | TGTGCCAGCAGGCCCTTTTCGGGCAGGGTCTTCTATCAGCCCCAGCATTTT | CASRPFSGRVFYQPQHF
TRBJ1-5 | - | - | TRBV29-1 | TGCAGCGTGGGGGAGTGGTATAGCAATCAGCCCCAGCATTTT | CSVGEWYSNQPQHF
TRBJ1-6 | TRBD1 | - | TRBV28 | TGTGCCAGCTGGACGGGGACAGGGGCTTCACCCCTCCACTTT | CASWTGTGASPLHF
TRBJ2-5 | TRBD1 | - | TRBV5-1 | TGCGCCAGCAGCTTCGATCAGGGGGCCAAGACCCAGTACTTC | CASSFDQGAKTQYF
TRBJ1-5 | TRBD1 | - | TRBV6-2/TRBV6-3 | TGTGCCAGCAGTTACCCCCAGGGGGCACCGAATCAGCCCCAGCATTTT | CASSYPQGAPNQPQHF
TRBJ2-5 | - | - | TRBV5-4 | TGTGCCAGCAGCCCAGGGCTCCCGGAGACCCAGTACTTC | CASSPGLPETQYF